The clone carrying this T cell receptor beta chain showed up just once. The same CDR3 is also encoded by other DNA sequences in this sample. Some clones are missing from TCRdb's copy, which holds only in-frame ones; the method was immunoSEQ multiplex PCR. The table lists fewer than 250,000 clones, 85% of them singletons. This CDR3 is 15 amino acids long. Trimming cost V 0 bases and J 5 bases, with 12 bases left between them. Germline CDR1 SGHRS, CDR2 YFSETQ. The data originate from a study of blood T cell repertoires in COVID-19. The rearrangement links TRBV5-1 to TRBJ1-5; D not resolved. The sequenced material came from peripheral blood. This TCR derives from an older woman with active or convalescent COVID-19. The CDR3 sequence: CASSLEGREDQPQHF. DNA for the CDR3: TGCGCCAGCAGCTTGGAAGGTAGGGAGGATCAGCCCCAGCATTTT. The whole variable domain, filled in from reference TRBV5-1 and TRBJ1-5, reads KAGVTQTPRYLIKTRGQQVTLSCSPISGHRSVSWYQQTPGQGLQFLFEYFSETQRNKGNFPGRFSGRQFSNSRSEMNVSTLELGDSALYLCASSLEGREDQPQHFGDGTRLSIL.